This passage covers 14 T cell receptor beta chains from one sample sequenced in a study of blood T cell repertoires in COVID-19. Libraries were prepared by immunoSEQ multiplex PCR; TCRdb keeps only in-frame clonotypes and omits some of them. The table shows 30,000 to 45,000 clones, with just over 85% occurring only once. Specimen: peripheral blood. The receptors originated from a woman between 70 and 85 years old with active COVID-19.

This chain joins TRBV5-6 and TRBJ2-5; 7 bases are shared with TRBD1. Trimming cost V 4 bases and J 8 bases; bases outside gene matches: 5. The CDR3 runs to 12 residues. Germline lookup yields CDR1 SGHDT and CDR2 YYEEEE. CDR3 in DNA: TGTGCCAGCAGCAGGGACAGCCGAACCCAGTACTTC. It specifies CASSRDSRTQYF.

The J gene is TRBJ2-7, the V gene TRBV7-2, with D maybe TRBD1 (6 bases). The CDR3 runs to 15 residues. Germline CDR1 SGHTA, CDR2 FQGNSA. Deletions cut 1 base from V and 3 bases from J, with 13 bases between. The CDR3 nucleotides are TGTGCCAGCAGCTTAGTTGCAGGGGACATCTACGAGCAGTACTTC. It specifies CASSLVAGDIYEQYF.

The CDR3 DNA is TGTGCCAGCTCACTACAGGGGACCGGGGAGCTGTTTTTT. Amino acid sequence: CASSLQGTGELFF. The genes are TRBV18 and TRBJ2-2; the match to TRBD1 covers 7 bases. The CDR3 totals 13 residues. Germline CDR1 reads KGHSH; CDR2 reads LQKENI. V lost 4 bases, J lost 5 bases, and 1 base stayed unmatched.

This sequence joins TRBV9 and TRBJ2-1, with 11 positions matching TRBD2. Per germline, CDR1 SGDLS and CDR2 YYNGEE. This CDR3 has 15 amino acids. V was clipped by 0 bases and J by 6 bases; unmatched bases: 2. The CDR3 spells CASSVAGLAGNEQFF. The DNA of the CDR3 is TGTGCCAGCAGCGTAGCTGGACTAGCGGGCAATGAGCAGTTCTTC.

The chain carries TRBV6-5 and TRBJ2-2, with D perhaps TRBD2 (6 bases). Trimming shortened V by 10 bases and J by 9 bases, and 18 bases separated the two germline ends. CDR3 length: 13 residues. Per germline, CDR1 MNHEY and CDR2 SVGAGI. CDR3 in amino acids: CATKGMGDWELFF. CDR3 DNA: TGTGCCACCAAGGGTATGGGGGACTGGGAGCTGTTTTTT.

V gene TRBV28 combines with J gene TRBJ2-1; 12 bases are a match to TRBD2. Germline loops: CDR1 MDHEN, CDR2 SYDVKM. There are 15 residues in the CDR3. The V and J ends lost 2 bases and 7 bases, in that order; junction bases with no gene match: 3. CDR3 nucleotide sequence: TGTGCCAGCAGTTTAGGACTAGCGGGGAGTAATGAGCAGTTCTTC. It specifies CASSLGLAGSNEQFF.

The chain joins TRBV9 to TRBJ2-2; D may be TRBD1 (6 bases). The CDR3 totals 16 residues. CDR1 is SGDLS and CDR2 is YYNGEE in the germline V gene. V gave up 3 bases and J gave up 2 bases, with 14 bases separating them. The CDR3 region has the DNA TGTGCCAGCAGCGGCCGGGACACCGTAAACACCGGGGAGCTGTTTTTT. It translates to CASSGRDTVNTGELFF. The whole variable domain, remainder taken from reference TRBV9 and TRBJ2-2, is DSGVTQTPKHLITATGQRVTLRCSPRSGDLSVYWYQQSLDQGLQFLIQYYNGEERAKGNILERFSAQQFPDLHSELNLSSLELGDSALYFCASSGRDTVNTGELFFGEGSRLTVL.

This chain links TRBV27 with TRBJ2-1; D possibly corresponds to TRBD2 (6 bases). Trimming removed 5 bases at V and 8 bases at J, with 10 bases between. Germline V gene lookup returns CDR1 MNHEY and CDR2 SMNVEV (reference sequence). The CDR3 runs 12 residues. The CDR3 loop is CASSPSVYEQFF. The CDR3 DNA reads as TGTGCCAGCAGTCCTAGCGTCTATGAGCAGTTCTTC.

This clone was seen just once. This chain uses TRBV6-6 with TRBJ2-3, with D possibly matching TRBD2 (7 bases). The V end lost 7 bases, the J end lost 2 bases, and 19 bases lay between the germline ends. The CDR3 loop spans 16 amino acids. Germline values: CDR1 MNHNY, CDR2 SVGAGI (reference sequence). CDR3 sequence reads: CASNPVGGGLTDTQYF. The CDR3 DNA follows: TGTGCCAGCAACCCCGTCGGCGGGGGCCTCACAGATACGCAGTATTTT.

This chain links TRBV5-1 with TRBJ1-1; 8 bases are a match to TRBD1. V was clipped by 6 bases and J by 0 bases; unmatched bases: 13. The germline CDR1 and CDR2 sequences are SGHRS and YFSETQ. This CDR3 comprises 17 residues. The CDR3 loop reads CASNPGVGTGLNTEAFF. CDR3 coding DNA: TGCGCCAGCAACCCGGGTGTGGGGACAGGTTTGAACACTGAAGCTTTCTTT.

The chain links TRBV5-6 to TRBJ2-1; D perhaps matches TRBD1 (5 bases). Trimming removed 0 bases at V and 5 bases at J, with 21 bases between. Germline CDR1 and CDR2: SGHDT and YYEEEE. This CDR3 contains 18 residues. CDR3 region: CASSLDAGWVSGDNEQFF. Written as DNA, the CDR3 is TGTGCCAGCAGCTTGGATGCAGGGTGGGTTTCTGGTGACAATGAGCAGTTCTTC.

This clone was recorded once. This chain uses TRBV7-8 with TRBJ1-2; weak D call: TRBD1 (5 bases). Trimming pared 0 bases from V and 3 bases from J, leaving 17 bases between. There are 17 residues in the CDR3. Germline CDR1 SGHVS, CDR2 FQNEAQ. In nucleotides, the CDR3 is TGTGCCAGCAGCTTAGCGCGGGGGGGTAGACGCGACTATGGCTACACCTTC. Protein product: CASSLARGGRRDYGYTF. Complete variable domain (other parts from reference TRBV7-8 and TRBJ1-2): GAGVSQSPRYKVAKRGQDVALRCDPISGHVSLFWYQQALGQGPEFLTYFQNEAQLDKSGLPSDRFFAERPEGSVSTLKIQRTQQEDSAVYLCASSLARGGRRDYGYTFGSGTRLTVV.

The CDR3: CASKARHGTAQETQYF. The CDR3, as DNA: TGTGCCAGCAAAGCGCGCCATGGGACAGCGCAAGAGACCCAGTACTTC. The J gene is TRBJ2-5, the V gene TRBV19, with 7 bases aligning to TRBD1. CDR3 size: 16 residues. Germline V CDR1 and CDR2: LNHDA, SQIVND (reference sequence). V gave up 9 bases and J gave up 2 bases; unmatched junction bases: 15.

This rearrangement joins TRBV7-9 to TRBJ1-2; 7 bases map to TRBD1. CDR1 and CDR2 (germline): SEHNR, FQNEAQ (reference sequence). This CDR3 spans 17 amino acids. With 4 bases clipped from V and 4 bases from J, the junction kept 15 bases outside the gene matches. The CDR3 loop reads CASSSMTGTDIFYGYTF. As DNA, the CDR3 is TGTGCCAGCAGCTCAATGACCGGGACAGACATCTTCTATGGCTACACCTTC.